This T cell receptor beta chain was documented in a study of blood T cells in healthy people across ages. Study-level points and caveats: It was the long-lived donors that had more naive CD4+ cells and higher diversity than aged donors. Considered underestimates were the diversity estimates obtained from one million T cells.

This clonotype was detected only a few times. The antigen is undetermined. Donors were systemically healthy Caucasian individuals from Russia aged about 6 to 100 years. Samples had at least 6 million PBMCs isolated from them. The authors ran a second PCR of 7 to 11 cycles using a sample-barcoded 5' primer and a J-beta primer mix. TCRdb used MiXCR to reprocess the 5' RACE reads, holding one entry per CDR3 protein. The sample consists of over 1,200,000 distinct CDR3 sequences, around 59% of them appearing once. Trimming removed 0 bases from V and 5 bases from J, with 17 bases in between. The CDR3 has 16 residues. The germline V gene encodes CDR1 SGHVS and CDR2 FQNEAQ.

The sequence was collected from a man younger than 35 in good health. The chain is built from TRBV7-8 and TRBJ2-7; D call uncertain. The sequenced material came from blood. This chain's CDR3 is CASSLALGARSDEQYF. CDR3 nucleotide sequence: TGTGCCAGCAGCTTAGCGCTAGGAGCGCGGTCAGACGAGCAGTACTTC.